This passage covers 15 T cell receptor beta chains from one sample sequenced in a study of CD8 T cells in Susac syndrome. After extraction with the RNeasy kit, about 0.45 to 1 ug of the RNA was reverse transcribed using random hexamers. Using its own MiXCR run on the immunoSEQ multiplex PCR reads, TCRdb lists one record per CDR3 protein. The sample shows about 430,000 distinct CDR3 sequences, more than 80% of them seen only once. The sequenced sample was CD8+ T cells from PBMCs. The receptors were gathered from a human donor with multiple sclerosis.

CDR3 loop: CASSFRTTLGIQYF. The CDR3 DNA reads as TGTGCCAGCAGTTTCCGTACAACCTTAGGCATTCAGTACTTC. V and J are TRBV27 and TRBJ2-4; no reliable D call. CDR1 MNHEY and CDR2 SMNVEV come from the germline V gene (reference sequence). The CDR3 has 14 amino acids. The V gene lost 3 bases and the J gene lost 9 bases, with 15 bases spanning the gap.

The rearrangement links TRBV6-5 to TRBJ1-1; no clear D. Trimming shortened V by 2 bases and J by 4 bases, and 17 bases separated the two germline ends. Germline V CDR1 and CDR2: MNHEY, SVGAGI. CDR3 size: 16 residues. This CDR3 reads CASSYVLSGMGTEAFF. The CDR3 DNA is TGTGCCAGCAGTTACGTCTTATCGGGGATGGGCACTGAAGCTTTCTTT.

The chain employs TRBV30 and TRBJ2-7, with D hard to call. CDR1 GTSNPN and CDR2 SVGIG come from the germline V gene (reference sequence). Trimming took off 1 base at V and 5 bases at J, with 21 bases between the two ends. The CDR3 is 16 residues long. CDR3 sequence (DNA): TGTGCCTGGAGTGCCCGATCTACCGGGTTTGGACACGAGCAGTACTTC. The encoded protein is CAWSARSTGFGHEQYF.

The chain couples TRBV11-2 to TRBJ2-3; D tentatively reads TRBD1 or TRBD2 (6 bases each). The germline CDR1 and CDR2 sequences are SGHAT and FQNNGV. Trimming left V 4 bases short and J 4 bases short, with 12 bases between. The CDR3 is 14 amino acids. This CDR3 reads CASSSSGAPDTQYF. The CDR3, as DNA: TGTGCCAGCAGCTCCTCGGGGGCCCCAGATACGCAGTATTTT.

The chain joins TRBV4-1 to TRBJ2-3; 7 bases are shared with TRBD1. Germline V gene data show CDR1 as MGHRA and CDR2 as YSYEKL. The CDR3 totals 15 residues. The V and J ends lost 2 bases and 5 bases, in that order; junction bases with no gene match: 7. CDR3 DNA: TGCGCCAGCAGCCAACTTTGGGACAGCCGAGATACGCAGTATTTT. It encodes CASSQLWDSRDTQYF.

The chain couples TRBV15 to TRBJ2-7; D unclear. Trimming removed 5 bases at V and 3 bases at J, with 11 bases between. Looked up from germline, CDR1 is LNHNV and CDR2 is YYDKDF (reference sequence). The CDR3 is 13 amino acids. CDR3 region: CATSSPRDYEQYF. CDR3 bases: TGTGCCACCAGCTCTCCCAGAGACTACGAGCAGTACTTC.

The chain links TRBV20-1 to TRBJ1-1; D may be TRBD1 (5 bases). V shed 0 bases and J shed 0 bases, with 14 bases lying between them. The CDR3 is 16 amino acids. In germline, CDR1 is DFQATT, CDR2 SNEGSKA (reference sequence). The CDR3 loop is CSARELPGGMNTEAFF. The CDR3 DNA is TGCAGTGCTAGAGAGTTGCCCGGGGGTATGAACACTGAAGCTTTCTTT.

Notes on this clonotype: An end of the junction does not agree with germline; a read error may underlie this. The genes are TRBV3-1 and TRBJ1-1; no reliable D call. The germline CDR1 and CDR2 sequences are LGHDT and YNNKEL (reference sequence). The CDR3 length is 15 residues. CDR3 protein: CARSQDFMRHTEAFF. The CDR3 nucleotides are TGTGCCCGCAGCCAAGACTTTATGAGGCACACTGAAGCTTTCTTT.

The CDR3 bases are TGCAGTGCTAGATACATCCGGGACAGGGGTTTGGACGAGCAGTACTTC. It codes for CSARYIRDRGLDEQYF. The chain uses TRBV20-1 and TRBJ2-7; the match to TRBD1 covers 10 bases. This CDR3 comprises 16 residues. The V and J ends lost 2 bases and 5 bases, in that order; junction bases with no gene match: 12. Germline-derived CDR1 and CDR2 are DFQATT and SNEGSKA (reference sequence).

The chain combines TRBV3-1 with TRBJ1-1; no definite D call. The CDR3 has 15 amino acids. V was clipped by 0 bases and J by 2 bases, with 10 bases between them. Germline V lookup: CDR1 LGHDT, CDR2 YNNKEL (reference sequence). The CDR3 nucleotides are TGTGCCAGCAGCCAAGAGAAGGAGGGTAACACTGAAGCTTTCTTT. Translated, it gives CASSQEKEGNTEAFF.

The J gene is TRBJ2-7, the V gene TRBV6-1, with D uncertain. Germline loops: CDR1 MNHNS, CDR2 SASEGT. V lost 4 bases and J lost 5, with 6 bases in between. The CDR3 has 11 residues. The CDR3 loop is CASSAPHEQYF. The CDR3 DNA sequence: TGTGCCAGCAGTGCACCCCACGAGCAGTACTTC.

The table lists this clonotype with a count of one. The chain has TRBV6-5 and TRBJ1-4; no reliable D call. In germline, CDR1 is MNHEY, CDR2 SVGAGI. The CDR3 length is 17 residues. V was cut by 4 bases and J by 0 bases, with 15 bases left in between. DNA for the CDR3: TGTGCCAGCAGTTTATCGGCGTTTGGGGCAACTAATGAAAAACTGTTTTTT. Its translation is CASSLSAFGATNEKLFF.

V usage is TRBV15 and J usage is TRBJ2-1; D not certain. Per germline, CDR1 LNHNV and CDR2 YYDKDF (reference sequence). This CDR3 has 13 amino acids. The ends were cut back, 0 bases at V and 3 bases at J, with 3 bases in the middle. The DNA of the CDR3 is TGTGCCACCAGCAGAGACATCTACAATGAGCAGTTCTTC. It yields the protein CATSRDIYNEQFF.

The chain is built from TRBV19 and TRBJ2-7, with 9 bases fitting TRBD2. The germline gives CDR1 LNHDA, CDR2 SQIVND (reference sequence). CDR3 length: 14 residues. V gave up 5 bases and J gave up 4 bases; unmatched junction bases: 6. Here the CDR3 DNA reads TGTGCCAGTAGTCAGAGCGGGGGGTCTTACGAGCAGTACTTC. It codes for CASSQSGGSYEQYF.

CDR3 loop: CASSLAGNLQPYEQYF. The CDR3 nucleotides read TGCGCCAGCAGCTTGGCCGGGAACCTCCAGCCCTACGAGCAGTACTTC. The chain recombines TRBV5-1 with TRBJ2-7; possibly TRBD2 for D (5 bases). CDR1 and CDR2 (germline): SGHRS, YFSETQ. The CDR3 has 16 residues. V lost 0 bases, J lost 2 bases, and 15 bases lay in between.